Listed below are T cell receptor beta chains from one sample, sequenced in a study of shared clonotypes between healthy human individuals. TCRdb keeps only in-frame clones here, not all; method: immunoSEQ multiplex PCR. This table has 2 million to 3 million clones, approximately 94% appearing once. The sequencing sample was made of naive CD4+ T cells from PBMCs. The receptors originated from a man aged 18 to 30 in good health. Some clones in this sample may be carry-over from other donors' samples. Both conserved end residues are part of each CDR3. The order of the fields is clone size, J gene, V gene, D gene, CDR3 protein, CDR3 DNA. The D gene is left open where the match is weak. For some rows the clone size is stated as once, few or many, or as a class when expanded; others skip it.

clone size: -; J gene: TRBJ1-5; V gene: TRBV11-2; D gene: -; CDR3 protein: CASSHPLGQNSNQPQHF; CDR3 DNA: TGTGCCAGCAGTCATCCCCTCGGACAAAATAGCAATCAGCCCCAGCATTTT
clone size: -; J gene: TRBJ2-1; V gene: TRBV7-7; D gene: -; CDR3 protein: CASSLDWGLSNEQFF; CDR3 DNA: TGTGCCAGCAGCTTAGACTGGGGGCTCAGCAATGAGCAGTTCTTC
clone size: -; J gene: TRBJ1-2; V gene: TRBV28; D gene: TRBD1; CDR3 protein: CASSFPGQGFGYTF; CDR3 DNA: TGTGCCAGCAGTTTCCCGGGACAGGGTTTTGGCTACACCTTC
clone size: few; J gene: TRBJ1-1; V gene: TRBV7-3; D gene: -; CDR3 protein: CASSLVGLGTEAFF; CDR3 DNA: TGTGCCAGCAGCCTAGTCGGGTTAGGCACTGAAGCTTTCTTT
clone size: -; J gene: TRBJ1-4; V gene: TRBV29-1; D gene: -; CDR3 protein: CSAGPGTDNEKLFF; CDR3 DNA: TGCAGCGCTGGGCCCGGGACGGATAATGAAAAACTGTTTTTT
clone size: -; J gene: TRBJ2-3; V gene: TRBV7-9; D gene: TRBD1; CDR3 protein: CASTMAGGDTQYF; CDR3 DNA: TGTGCCAGCACCATGGCAGGGGGAGATACGCAGTATTTT
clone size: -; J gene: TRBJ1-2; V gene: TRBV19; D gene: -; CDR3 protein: CASSTQRGGAGGYTF; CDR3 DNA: TGTGCCAGCTCCACTCAACGCGGGGGCGCTGGGGGCTACACCTTC
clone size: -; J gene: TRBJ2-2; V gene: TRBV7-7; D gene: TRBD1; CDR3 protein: CASSLVSRGHTGELFF; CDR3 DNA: TGTGCCAGCAGCTTAGTTTCTAGGGGGCATACCGGGGAGCTGTTTTTT
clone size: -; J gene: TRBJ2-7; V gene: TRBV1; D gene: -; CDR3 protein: CTSSPRTSGYEQYF; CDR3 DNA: TGCACCAGCAGCCCCCGGACTAGCGGCTACGAGCAGTACTTC
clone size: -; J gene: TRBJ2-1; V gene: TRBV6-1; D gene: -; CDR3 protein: CASSKQGFSYNEQFF; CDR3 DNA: TGTGCCAGCAGTAAACAAGGCTTCTCCTACAATGAGCAGTTCTTC
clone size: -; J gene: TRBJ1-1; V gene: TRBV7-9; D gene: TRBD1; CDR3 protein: CASSLVLQGAAFF; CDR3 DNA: TGTGCCAGCAGCTTAGTCTTACAGGGGGCGGCTTTCTTT
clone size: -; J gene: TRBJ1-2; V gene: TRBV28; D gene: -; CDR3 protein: CASGWEYGYTF; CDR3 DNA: TGTGCCAGCGGGTGGGAATATGGCTACACCTTC
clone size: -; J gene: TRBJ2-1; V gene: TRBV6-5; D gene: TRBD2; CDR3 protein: CATHRREGTNEQFF; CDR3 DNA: TGTGCCACCCACCGGAGGGAGGGGACCAATGAGCAGTTCTTC
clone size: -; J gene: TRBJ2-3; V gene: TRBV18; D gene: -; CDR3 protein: CASSITATDTQYF; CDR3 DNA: TGTGCCAGCTCAATTACAGCCACAGATACGCAGTATTTT
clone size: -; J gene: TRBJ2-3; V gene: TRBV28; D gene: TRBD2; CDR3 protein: CASSFSLAGGLYTDTQYF; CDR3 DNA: TGTGCCAGCAGTTTTTCACTAGCGGGAGGCCTTTACACAGATACGCAGTATTTT
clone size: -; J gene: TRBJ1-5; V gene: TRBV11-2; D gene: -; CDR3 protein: CASSFNGNAGQPQHF; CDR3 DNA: TGTGCCAGCAGCTTCAATGGGAATGCTGGGCAGCCCCAGCATTTT
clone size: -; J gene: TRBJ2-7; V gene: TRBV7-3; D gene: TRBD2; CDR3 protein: CASSLASSGSSYEQYF; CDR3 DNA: TGTGCCAGCAGCTTAGCTTCTAGCGGGTCTTCCTACGAGCAGTACTTC
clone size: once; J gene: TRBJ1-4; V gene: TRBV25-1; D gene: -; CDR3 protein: CASRGPGTSEKLFF; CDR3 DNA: TGTGCCAGCAGGGGCCCGGGAACATCGGAAAAACTGTTTTTT
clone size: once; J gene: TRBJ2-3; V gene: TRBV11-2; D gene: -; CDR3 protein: CATEPTGSTDTQYF; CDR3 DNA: TGTGCCACAGAACCGACAGGAAGCACAGATACGCAGTATTTT
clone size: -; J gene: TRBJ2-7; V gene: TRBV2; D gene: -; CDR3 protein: CASSEGQGVAGLHYEQYF; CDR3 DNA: TGTGCCAGCAGCGAAGGACAGGGAGTAGCGGGCCTTCACTACGAGCAGTACTTC
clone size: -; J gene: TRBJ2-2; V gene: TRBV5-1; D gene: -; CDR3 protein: CASSKDRLANTGELFF; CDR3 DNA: TGCGCCAGCAGCAAGGACAGACTCGCGAACACCGGGGAGCTGTTTTTT
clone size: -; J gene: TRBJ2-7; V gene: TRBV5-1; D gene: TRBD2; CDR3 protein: CARPCNPSGSVSYEQYF; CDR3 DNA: TGCGCCAGACCCTGTAACCCTAGCGGGTCCGTGTCCTACGAGCAGTACTTC
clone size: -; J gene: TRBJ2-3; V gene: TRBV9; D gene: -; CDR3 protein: CASSEGPTTDTQYF; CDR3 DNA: TGTGCCAGCAGCGAGGGACCTACCACAGATACGCAGTATTTT
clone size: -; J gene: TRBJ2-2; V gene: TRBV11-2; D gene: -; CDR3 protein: CASSLTNTGELFF; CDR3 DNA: TGTGCCAGCAGCTTAACGAACACCGGGGAGCTGTTTTTT
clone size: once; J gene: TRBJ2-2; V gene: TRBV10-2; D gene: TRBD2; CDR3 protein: CASSESGRGRGELFF; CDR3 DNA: TGCGCCAGCAGTGAGAGCGGGAGGGGCCGGGGGGAGCTGTTTTTT
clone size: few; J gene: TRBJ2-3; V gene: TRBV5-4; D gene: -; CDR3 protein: CASSLASDTQYF; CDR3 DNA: TGTGCCAGCAGCTTGGCCTCGGATACGCAGTATTTT
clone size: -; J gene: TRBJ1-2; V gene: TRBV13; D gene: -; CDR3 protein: CARLFGGVGRSTVWGYTF; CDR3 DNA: TGTGCCAGACTTTTCGGCGGGGTGGGCAGGTCAACTGTTTGGGGCTACACCTTC
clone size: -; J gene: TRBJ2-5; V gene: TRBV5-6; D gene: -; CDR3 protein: CASSSGQNGETQYF; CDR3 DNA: TGTGCCAGCAGCTCAGGACAGAACGGAGAGACCCAGTACTTC
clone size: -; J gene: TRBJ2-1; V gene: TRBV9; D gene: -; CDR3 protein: CASTKLEAEGSSHNEQFF; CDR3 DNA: TGTGCCAGCACCAAACTCGAAGCCGAGGGGAGTTCTCACAATGAGCAGTTCTTC
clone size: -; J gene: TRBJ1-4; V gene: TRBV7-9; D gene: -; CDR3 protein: CASRPATGATNEKLFF; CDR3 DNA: TGTGCCAGCAGACCTGCCACCGGGGCAACTAATGAAAAACTGTTTTTT
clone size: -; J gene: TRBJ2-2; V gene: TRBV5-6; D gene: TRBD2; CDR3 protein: CASSLGLAVNTGELFF; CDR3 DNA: TGTGCCAGCAGCTTGGGCCTAGCGGTAAACACCGGGGAGCTGTTTTTT
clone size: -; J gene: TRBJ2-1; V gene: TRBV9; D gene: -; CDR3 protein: CASSRETYNEQFF; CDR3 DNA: TGTGCCAGCTCCCGGGAAACCTACAATGAGCAGTTCTTC
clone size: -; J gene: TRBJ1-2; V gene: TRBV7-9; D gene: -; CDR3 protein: CASSLRQEGYGYTF; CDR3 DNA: TGTGCCAGCAGCCTGCGACAGGAGGGGTATGGCTACACCTTC
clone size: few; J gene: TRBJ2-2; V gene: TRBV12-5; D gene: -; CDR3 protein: CASGSGYGELFF; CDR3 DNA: TGTGCTAGTGGATCGGGGTACGGGGAGCTGTTTTTT
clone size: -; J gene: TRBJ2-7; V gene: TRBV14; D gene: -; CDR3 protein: CASSLTGRTSYEQYF; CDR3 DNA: TGTGCCAGCAGCCTGACAGGACGGACCTCCTACGAGCAGTACTTC
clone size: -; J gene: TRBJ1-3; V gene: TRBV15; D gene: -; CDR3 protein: CATSRGSSSGNTIYF; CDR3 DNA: TGTGCCACCAGCAGAGGTTCAAGCTCTGGAAACACCATATATTTT
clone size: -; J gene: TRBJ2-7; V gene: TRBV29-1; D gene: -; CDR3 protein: CSVRTGTVTYEQYF; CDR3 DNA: TGCAGCGTCCGAACCGGGACGGTGACCTACGAGCAGTACTTC
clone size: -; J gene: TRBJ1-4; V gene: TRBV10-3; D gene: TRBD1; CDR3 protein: CAISRQGPNEKLFF; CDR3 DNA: TGTGCCATCAGTAGACAGGGGCCTAATGAAAAACTGTTTTTT
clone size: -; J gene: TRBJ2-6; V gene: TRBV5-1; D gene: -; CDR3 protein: CASSLDTNVLTF; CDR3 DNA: TGCGCCAGCAGCTTGGATACCAACGTCCTGACTTTC
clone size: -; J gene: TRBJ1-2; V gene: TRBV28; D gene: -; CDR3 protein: CASSWGRNYGYTF; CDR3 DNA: TGTGCCAGCAGTTGGGGGCGGAACTATGGCTACACCTTC
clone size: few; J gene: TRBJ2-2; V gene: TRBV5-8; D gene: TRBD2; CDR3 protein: CASTRGGSANTGELFF; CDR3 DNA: TGTGCCAGCACCCGGGGGGGGAGCGCGAACACCGGGGAGCTGTTTTTT
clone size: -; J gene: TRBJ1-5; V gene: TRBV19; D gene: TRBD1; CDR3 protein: CASSMGQINQPQHF; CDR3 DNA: TGTGCCAGTAGTATGGGACAGATCAATCAGCCCCAGCATTTT
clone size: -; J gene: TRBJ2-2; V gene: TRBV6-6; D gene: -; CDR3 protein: CATAGELFF; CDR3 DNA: TGTGCCACGGCCGGGGAGCTGTTTTTT
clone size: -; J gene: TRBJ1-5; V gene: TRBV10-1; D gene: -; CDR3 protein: CASSAEGQPQHF; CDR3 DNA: TGCGCCAGCAGTGCGGAGGGCCAGCCCCAGCATTTT
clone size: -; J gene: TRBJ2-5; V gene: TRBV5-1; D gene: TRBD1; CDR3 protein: CASSLGTDPSAETQYF; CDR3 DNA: TGCGCCAGCAGCCTAGGGACAGATCCTTCGGCGGAGACCCAGTACTTC
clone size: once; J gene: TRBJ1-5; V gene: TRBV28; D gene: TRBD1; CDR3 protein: CASSLPAGGINQPQHF; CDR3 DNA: TGTGCCAGCAGTTTACCGGCAGGGGGCATCAATCAGCCCCAGCATTTT
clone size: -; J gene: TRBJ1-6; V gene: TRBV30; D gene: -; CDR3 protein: CAWTPVSGSPLHF; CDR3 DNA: TGTGCCTGGACGCCAGTTTCAGGTTCACCCCTCCACTTT
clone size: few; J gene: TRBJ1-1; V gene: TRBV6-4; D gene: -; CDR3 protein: CASSVRSGTEAFF; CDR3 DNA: TGTGCCAGCAGTGTACGAAGCGGGACTGAAGCTTTCTTT
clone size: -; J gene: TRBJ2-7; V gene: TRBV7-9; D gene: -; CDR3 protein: CASSLYVGDEQYF; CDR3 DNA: TGTGCCAGCAGCTTGTACGTAGGGGACGAGCAGTACTTC
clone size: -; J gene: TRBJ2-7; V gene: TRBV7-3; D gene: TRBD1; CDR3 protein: CASSLGQGREQYF; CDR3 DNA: TGTGCCAGCAGCTTAGGACAGGGTCGCGAGCAGTACTTC
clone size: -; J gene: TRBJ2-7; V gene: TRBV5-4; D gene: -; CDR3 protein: CASSLHAGEDEQYF; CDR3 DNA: TGTGCCAGCAGCTTGCATGCAGGGGAGGACGAGCAGTACTTC
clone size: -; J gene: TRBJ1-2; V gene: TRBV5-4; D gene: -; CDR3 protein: CASSLAGGRGYTF; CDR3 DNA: TGTGCCAGCAGCTTGGCGGGGGGCCGCGGCTACACCTTC
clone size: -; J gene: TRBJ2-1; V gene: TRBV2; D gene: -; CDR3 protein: CASSPPGTLGGEQFF; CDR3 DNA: TGTGCCAGCAGCCCCCCCGGGACTCTGGGTGGTGAGCAGTTCTTC